The entry below describes one T cell receptor (beta chain). What it binds is not known. PCR was performed using 60 Vbeta and 13 Jbeta primers. Libraries were prepared by immunoSEQ multiplex PCR; TCRdb keeps only in-frame clonotypes and omits some of them. The sample lists about 110,000 clones; roughly 69% were seen once. This entry is derived from a study of cytomegalovirus exposure and HLA in healthy donors. Overall study results and limits: V- and J-gene trimming in TCR beta was tied to a missense DCLRE1C variant by an analysis performed later. Within an earlier analysis, most TCR beta V segments proved productive either about 90% or about 30% of the time.

Deletions cut 2 bases from V and 1 base from J, with 4 bases between. The CDR3 extends over 13 amino acids. Per the germline V gene, CDR1 is LNHDA and CDR2 is SQIVND (reference sequence). The source material was PBMCs. The clonotype was recovered from a young man in good health and CMV-seropositive. V and J are TRBV19 and TRBJ2-3; D is ambiguous. CDR3 region: CASSIQGTDTQYF. CDR3 coding DNA: TGTGCCAGTAGTATACAGGGCACAGATACGCAGTATTTT.